The following is a T cell receptor (beta chain) sequence with its context. Its antigen is still unknown. This same CDR3 is encoded by further DNA sequences in the sample. Normal lung was taken at the farthest possible site, at least 3 cm from tumour. Some clones are missing from TCRdb's copy, which holds only in-frame ones; the method was immunoSEQ multiplex PCR. The table includes under 3,500 clones, 65% to 70% detected once. Germline CDR1 is KGHSH and CDR2 is LQKENI. This CDR3 comprises 14 residues. Trimming shortened V by 3 bases and J by 3 bases, and 11 bases separated the two germline ends. The entry originates in a study of immune cell composition in non-small cell lung cancer. Findings and caveats of the study: Tumour TCR-beta clonality was not significantly tied to smoking pack-years.

The clonotype was recovered from a human donor with non-small cell lung cancer. This chain uses TRBV18 with TRBJ1-2; D perhaps matches TRBD1 (6 bases). Sequenced sample: non-adjacent lung tissue. The CDR3 loop is CASSPTGQDYGYTF. CDR3 bases: TGTGCCAGCTCACCTACAGGGCAGGACTATGGCTACACCTTC. The whole variable domain, remainder taken from reference TRBV18 and TRBJ1-2, is NAGVMQNPRHLVRRRGQEARLRCSPMKGHSHVYWYRQLPEEGLKFMVYLQKENIIDESGMPKERFSAEFPKEGPSILRIQQVVRGDSAAYFCASSPTGQDYGYTFGSGTRLTVV.